The text below deals with one TCR beta chain. The data were taken from a study of T cells in tumors after PD-1 blockade. Study information: Mean per blood sample: about 110,000 templates (about 24,000-257,772), some 36,000 unique clonotypes.

Here immunoSEQ multiplex PCR was the method, and the copy in TCRdb shows in-frame clones only, minus some. This table has under 50,000 clones, 65% to 85% appearing once. CDR3 size: 14 residues. V shed 3 bases and J 7 bases; nucleotides not matched to a gene: 1. Germline loops: CDR1 SGHVS, CDR2 FNYEAQ. This receptor was obtained from a human donor with advanced basal cell or squamous cell carcinoma (not recorded which). The gene calls are TRBV7-6 and TRBJ2-1, with 12 bases lining up with TRBD2. The sample was PBMCs, taken before anti-PD-1 therapy. Here the CDR3 reads CASSLTSGGNEQFF. CDR3 sequence (DNA): TGTGCCAGCAGCTTGACTAGCGGGGGTAATGAGCAGTTCTTC.